This T cell receptor beta chain was captured by sequencing in a study of T-cell reconstitution after alpha-beta-depleted transplantation in children. The study's findings and limits: Elevated TCRbeta diversity at day 60 was traced, in some patients, to surviving recipient T cells and thymic progenitors.

There are a few counts of this clonotype. Its target is not known. It was with unique molecular identifiers that the TCRbeta library was prepared. MiXCR was run by TCRdb on the PCR reads, yielding one entry per CDR3 protein. The sample records under 250,000 distinct CDR3 sequences, around a sixth being singletons. The V end lost 6 bases, the J end lost 3 bases, and 17 bases lay between the germline ends. The CDR3 contains 14 residues. Germline-derived CDR1 and CDR2 are SQVTM and ANQGSEA. The TCR comes from a male patient aged 2-15 years who had a stem cell transplant for acute lymphoblastic leukemia, so the T cells may come from the graft donor. The sample consisted of PBMCs, mostly from graft donor cells, taken 360 days after TCRalphabeta/CD19-depleted stem cell transplant. The V and J genes are TRBV29-1 and TRBJ1-1; D unresolved. The CDR3 DNA reads TGCAGCGTCCGAGTGGGCGCCTCGGACACTGAAGCTTTCTTT. Its protein is CSVRVGASDTEAFF.